The 13 T cell receptor beta chains in this list originate from one sample, sequenced in a study of shared clonotypes between healthy human individuals. The repertoire was sequenced with immunoSEQ multiplex PCR; TCRdb's copy has only in-frame clones and lacks some. Of some 2,400,000 clones in the sample, under 97% were seen once. Input material: naive CD4+ T cells sorted from blood. The subset: CD45RA+ positively selected. Source of these receptors: a man aged 18 to 30 in good health.

The rearrangement links TRBV7-2 to TRBJ2-2; TRBD2 might be the D (6 bases). CDR1 is SGHTA, CDR2 FQGNSA, per germline. The germline V and J ends were trimmed by 4 bases and 8 bases, with 14 bases remaining between them. The CDR3 contains 14 residues. The CDR3 DNA is TGTGCCAGCAGCTCGCAGCGGGCCAGGGGGGAGCTGTTTTTT. Translated: CASSSQRARGELFF. Full variable domain (rest looked up from reference TRBV7-2 and TRBJ2-2): GAGVSQSPSNKVTEKGKDVELRCDPISGHTALYWYRQSLGQGLEFLIYFQGNSAPDKSGLPSDRFSAERTGGSVSTLTIQRTQQEDSAVYLCASSSQRARGELFFGEGSRLTVL.

This chain's CDR3 is CASSLGGAGPYQETQYF. As DNA, the CDR3 is TGTGCCAGCAGCTTGGGTGGGGCAGGGCCGTACCAAGAGACCCAGTACTTC. The chain employs TRBV5-4 and TRBJ2-5; possibly TRBD1 for D (5 bases). This CDR3 contains 17 residues. The V gene's germline CDR1 is SGHNT and CDR2 YYREEE (reference sequence). V lost 0 bases and J 0 bases, leaving 15 bases between the germline ends.

The V gene is TRBV11-2, the J gene TRBJ1-6; no clear D gene. The CDR3 contains 14 residues. The V gene's germline CDR1 is SGHAT and CDR2 FQNNGV. The V and J ends lost 5 bases and 7 bases respectively, with 12 bases between them. The CDR3 nucleotides read TGTGCCAGCAGCCCCGGGCGGGCCAATTCACCCCTCCACTTT. Encoded protein: CASSPGRANSPLHF.

Here the CDR3 reads CASSKEGQGGEKLFF. The CDR3, as DNA: TGTGCCAGCAGTAAAGAGGGACAGGGCGGTGAAAAACTGTTTTTT. The chain is built from TRBV2 and TRBJ1-4; 9 nucleotides align to TRBD1. In germline, CDR1 is SNHLY, CDR2 FYNNEI. J lost 7 bases, V lost 5 bases, and 8 bases had no gene match. The CDR3 contains 15 residues. The entire variable domain, with the rest obtained from reference TRBV2 and TRBJ1-4, is as follows: EPEVTQTPSHQVTQMGQEVILRCVPISNHLYFYWYRQILGQKVEFLVSFYNNEISEKSEIFDDQFSVERPDGSNFTLKIRSTKLEDSAMYFCASSKEGQGGEKLFFGSGTQLSVL.

Note on this clone: This CDR3 is also generated by other DNA sequences in the sample. The chain couples TRBV10-3 to TRBJ1-2, with a tentative D call TRBD1 (5 bases). V lost 3 bases and J 4 bases, leaving 9 bases between the germline ends. The CDR3 sequence is 13 residues long. Germline CDR1 ENHRY, CDR2 SYGVKD. CDR3 sequence reads: CAISDSGGYGYTF. Written as DNA, the CDR3 is TGTGCCATCAGTGATTCCGGGGGCTATGGCTACACCTTC.

The chain is built from TRBV2 and TRBJ2-1, with TRBD2 identical over 15 bases. The CDR3 has 14 amino acids. Germline V gene sequence: CDR1 SNHLY, CDR2 FYNNEI. V lost 6 bases, J lost 10 bases, and 4 bases stayed unmatched. DNA of the CDR3: TGTGCCAGCAGGCTCGGGACTAGCGGGGGGGAGCAGTTCTTC. Protein sequence: CASRLGTSGGEQFF.

V is TRBV9 and J is TRBJ2-1; 7 positions agree with TRBD2. The ends lost 0 bases at V and 7 bases at J; junction bases unmatched: 10. This CDR3 has 16 amino acids. Per the germline V gene, CDR1 is SGDLS and CDR2 is YYNGEE. The chain's CDR3 is CASSVVGGGRWNEQFF. CDR3 coding DNA: TGTGCCAGCAGCGTAGTTGGGGGAGGGAGGTGGAATGAGCAGTTCTTC.

The J gene is TRBJ1-2, the V gene TRBV28, with a weak D call TRBD1 (6 bases). V was trimmed by 7 bases and J by 4 bases, leaving 22 bases between them. This CDR3 spans 16 amino acids. Germline V gene sequence: CDR1 MDHEN, CDR2 SYDVKM. The CDR3 is CASTDPWTARGYGYTF. CDR3 bases: TGTGCCAGCACCGACCCCTGGACAGCAAGGGGCTATGGCTACACCTTC.

The rearrangement joins TRBV15 to TRBJ2-7; D not certain. Germline loops: CDR1 LNHNV, CDR2 YYDKDF (reference sequence). The CDR3 is made up of 14 amino acids. V was pared by 1 base and J by 4 bases, with 11 bases between. The CDR3 here is CATSRADSGYEQYF. The CDR3 bases are TGTGCCACCAGCAGAGCGGATAGTGGGTACGAGCAGTACTTC.

The chain links TRBV18 to TRBJ2-3; 9 nucleotides match TRBD2. V trimming: 1 base; J trimming: 3 bases; junction bases outside the gene matches: 8. This CDR3 is built from 17 residues. CDR1 is KGHSH and CDR2 is LQKENI in the germline V gene. CDR3 amino acids: CASSPLASGMSTDTQYF. CDR3 nucleotide sequence: TGTGCCAGCTCACCACTGGCTAGCGGGATGAGTACAGATACGCAGTATTTT. Drawing the rest from reference TRBV18 and TRBJ2-3, the complete variable domain is NAGVMQNPRHLVRRRGQEARLRCSPMKGHSHVYWYRQLPEEGLKFMVYLQKENIIDESGMPKERFSAEFPKEGPSILRIQQVVRGDSAAYFCASSPLASGMSTDTQYFGPGTRLTVL.

The V gene is TRBV10-1, the J gene TRBJ2-5; 14 positions match TRBD2. Germline values: CDR1 WNHNN, CDR2 SYGVQD (reference sequence). V was clipped by 3 bases and J by 1 base; unmatched bases: 1. This CDR3 region has 16 residues. CDR3 loop: CASSEGLAGGQETQYF. CDR3 nucleotide sequence: TGCGCCAGCAGTGAAGGACTAGCGGGGGGCCAAGAGACCCAGTACTTC.

The chain combines TRBV5-1 with TRBJ1-3, with D unclear. V lost 3 bases and J 3 bases, leaving 7 bases between the germline ends. This CDR3 contains 13 residues. Germline CDR1 is SGHRS and CDR2 is YFSETQ. This CDR3 reads CASSSVVGNTIYF. The CDR3 DNA follows: TGCGCCAGCAGCTCAGTAGTTGGAAACACCATATATTTT.

In regard to this clone: This same CDR3 is encoded by further DNA sequences in the sample. The chain employs TRBV5-6 and TRBJ1-1; D is unclear. CDR3 length equals 15 residues. Germline V gives CDR1 SGHDT, CDR2 YYEEEE. V lost 0 bases to trimming and J lost 1 base, with 10 bases between them. For the CDR3, the DNA is TGTGCCAGCAGCTTGGAGGGCAGAACGAACACTGAAGCTTTCTTT. The encoded protein is CASSLEGRTNTEAFF.